Below are 29 T cell receptor beta chains sequenced from a single sample in a study of cytomegalovirus exposure and HLA in healthy donors. Data came from immunoSEQ multiplex PCR; TCRdb stores just in-frame clones and leaves some out. The repertoire holds 90,000 to 150,000 clones, 85% to 90% seen once, with about 6.9% in the top ten. Source material: PBMCs. These receptors originate from a woman aged 18-29 years in good health and CMV-seropositive.

The chain employs TRBV5-1 and TRBJ2-1, with 9 bases fitting TRBD2. The CDR3 contains 19 residues. The V segment lost 0 bases and the J segment 0 bases; nucleotides outside the gene matches: 10. Germline values: CDR1 SGHRS, CDR2 YFSETQ. CDR3 DNA sequence: TGCGCCAGCAGCTTGGGGGGGACTAGCTTCCTGAGCTCCTACAATGAGCAGTTCTTC. This sequence encodes CASSLGGTSFLSSYNEQFF.

DNA for the CDR3: TGTGCCAGCGTTGGGCAGTTTGGCACTGAAGCTTTCTTT. It is translated as CASVGQFGTEAFF. The chain uses TRBV6-5 and TRBJ1-1; the D is unclear. V was cut by 8 bases and J by 4 bases, with 14 bases left in between. The CDR3 is 13 amino acids. Germline values: CDR1 MNHEY, CDR2 SVGAGI.

The CDR3 spells CASSLESFEQFF. The CDR3 DNA is TGTGCCAGCAGCTTAGAGTCATTCGAGCAGTTCTTC. This chain joins TRBV11-3 and TRBJ2-1; D gene unclear. CDR3 length equals 12 residues. V was clipped by 0 bases and J by 10 bases, with 7 bases between them. Germline V gene sequence: CDR1 SGHNT, CDR2 YENEEA.

This chain links TRBV6-5 with TRBJ1-6, with 7 nucleotides matching TRBD1. Germline-derived CDR1 and CDR2 are MNHEY and SVGAGI. The V and J ends lost 2 bases and 7 bases, in that order; junction bases with no gene match: 2. This CDR3 contains 14 residues. The CDR3 DNA reads TGTGCCAGCAGTTACCAGGGGGAGAATTCACCCCTCCACTTT. Translated, it gives CASSYQGENSPLHF.

The rearrangement joins TRBV6-5 to TRBJ2-1, with D perhaps TRBD1 (6 bases). This CDR3 contains 15 residues. Germline CDR1 is MNHEY and CDR2 is SVGAGI. V dropped 6 bases and J dropped 4 bases, with 16 bases sitting between them. The CDR3 loop reads CASRTDIQGYNEQFF. In nucleotides, the CDR3 is TGTGCCAGCAGAACAGATATACAGGGTTACAATGAGCAGTTCTTC.

V is TRBV9 and J is TRBJ2-2, with D maybe TRBD1 (6 bases). Trimming took 7 bases from V and 1 from J, leaving 14 bases between them. The CDR3 sequence is 15 residues long. The germline V gene has CDR1 SGDLS and CDR2 YYNGEE. The CDR3 spells CASEPGHKNTGELFF. The DNA of the CDR3 is TGTGCCAGCGAGCCGGGACACAAGAACACCGGGGAGCTGTTTTTT.

The V call is TRBV29-1, the J call TRBJ2-1, with 7 bases that match TRBD2. The trim removed 3 bases at V and 9 bases at J, leaving 11 bases unmatched. This CDR3 contains 14 residues. Germline V lookup: CDR1 SQVTM, CDR2 ANQGSEA. This CDR3 reads CSVDPQYTSAEQFF. The CDR3 nucleotides are TGCAGCGTTGACCCCCAATATACTAGCGCTGAGCAGTTCTTC.

The chain uses TRBV4-1 and TRBJ2-1, with 8 bases lining up with TRBD1. Germline values: CDR1 MGHRA, CDR2 YSYEKL. The CDR3 has 13 amino acids. V lost 2 bases to trimming and J lost 7 bases; unmatched junction nucleotides: 1. The CDR3 nucleotides read TGCGCCAGCAGCCAACGACAGGGGAATGAGCAGTTCTTC. Protein product: CASSQRQGNEQFF.

This chain joins TRBV7-2 and TRBJ2-5; D is perhaps TRBD2 (6 bases). CDR3 size: 15 residues. Germline CDR1 and CDR2: SGHTA and FQGNSA. Trimming shortened V by 4 bases and J by 5 bases, and 17 bases separated the two germline ends. In DNA, the CDR3 is TGTGCCAGCAGCTCCCTTAGAGGCGCGGGGGAGACCCAGTACTTC. It translates to CASSSLRGAGETQYF.

V gene TRBV18 combines with J gene TRBJ1-2, with D possibly being TRBD1 (6 bases). Per the germline V gene, CDR1 is KGHSH and CDR2 is LQKENI. The CDR3 length is 14 residues. V was cut by 6 bases and J by 6 bases, with 17 bases left in between. CDR3 residues: CASSHRLAGDGYTF. CDR3 DNA sequence: TGTGCCAGCTCTCACCGGTTGGCAGGGGATGGCTACACCTTC.

The chain combines TRBV6-6 with TRBJ2-7, with 10 bases that match TRBD1. The CDR3 covers 15 residues. V was pared by 5 bases and J by 5 bases, with 9 bases of the junction left unmatched. Germline V lookup: CDR1 MNHNY, CDR2 SVGAGI (reference sequence). CDR3 protein: CASSKGTGVGDEQYF. In DNA, the CDR3 is TGTGCCAGCAGTAAGGGGACAGGGGTGGGAGACGAGCAGTACTTC.

This clone was detected only a few times. The chain is built from TRBV2 and TRBJ2-7; 7 bases match TRBD1. This CDR3 is built from 11 residues. J was trimmed by 6 bases and V by 8 bases; bases with no gene match: 4. Germline V CDR1 and CDR2: SNHLY, FYNNEI. The CDR3 DNA reads TGTGCCAGCGACAGGGCCTCCGAGCAGTACTTC. Protein: CASDRASEQYF.

V and J are TRBV7-9 and TRBJ2-7, with D perhaps TRBD2 (6 bases). V shed 4 bases and J shed 5 bases, with 15 bases lying between them. Germline V gene lookup returns CDR1 SEHNR and CDR2 FQNEAQ (reference sequence). This CDR3 has 14 residues. CDR3 DNA: TGTGCCAGCAGCTCGTATACTGCGGGAAACGAGCAGTACTTC. It specifies CASSSYTAGNEQYF.

This clone was counted a single time. The chain couples TRBV5-1 to TRBJ1-1; weak D call: TRBD1 (6 bases). The V end was cut by 7 bases, the J end by 2 bases, with 12 bases between. Per the germline V gene, CDR1 is SGHRS and CDR2 is YFSETQ. The CDR3 contains 13 residues. CDR3: CASQTGPNTEAFF. The CDR3 DNA sequence: TGCGCCAGCCAAACAGGGCCTAACACTGAAGCTTTCTTT.

The chain couples TRBV20-1 to TRBJ1-1; no reliable D call. CDR3 length: 11 residues. Between the trimmed V and J ends, which lost 6 bases and 1 base, there was a span of 6 bases. Germline V gives CDR1 DFQATT, CDR2 SNEGSKA (reference sequence). The CDR3, as DNA: TGCAGTGCCCGACAGAACACTGAAGCTTTCTTT. Its protein product is CSARQNTEAFF.

The rearrangement uses TRBV27 and TRBJ2-3, with 10 bases that match TRBD2. The V gene end was trimmed by 1 base and the J gene end by 4 bases; junction bases not matched to a gene: 8. The CDR3 has 17 residues. In germline, CDR1 is MNHEY, CDR2 SMNVEV (reference sequence). The CDR3 sequence: CASSLYKSGGAPDTQYF. Written as DNA, the CDR3 is TGTGCCAGCAGTTTATACAAAAGCGGGGGGGCCCCAGATACGCAGTATTTT.

This chain links TRBV5-5 with TRBJ1-1; TRBD1 agrees at 7 bases. Germline V gives CDR1 SGHKS, CDR2 YYEKEE (reference sequence). This CDR3 spans 14 amino acids. V trimming: 3 bases; J trimming: 11 bases; junction bases outside the gene matches: 13. The DNA for the CDR3 is TGTGCCAGCAGCTACGCCGGGACAGTGGGGGGTGCTTTCTTT. It translates to CASSYAGTVGGAFF.

The chain has TRBV9 and TRBJ2-7, with D perhaps matching TRBD1 (6 bases). V was shortened by 0 bases and J by 4 bases, with 14 bases between the two germline ends. This CDR3 contains 15 residues. Per germline, CDR1 SGDLS and CDR2 YYNGEE. Written as DNA, the CDR3 is TGTGCCAGCAGCGTAGAGGGGGTCGGGTTGTACGAGCAGTACTTC. Translation gives CASSVEGVGLYEQYF.

The chain couples TRBV4-1 to TRBJ2-7, with TRBD2 identical over 8 bases. The CDR3 runs to 16 residues. Germline V gene data show CDR1 as MGHRA and CDR2 as YSYEKL. Germline trimming cut 0 bases from V and 2 bases from J; bases unmatched to any gene: 6. CDR3 nucleotide sequence: TGCGCCAGCAGCCAAGAGTCCCCAGCGGGAGCCTACGAGCAGTACTTC. This encodes CASSQESPAGAYEQYF.

CDR3 in amino acids: CASSLRTGNNEKLFF. The CDR3 coding sequence is TGTGCCAGCAGCCTACGGACAGGGAATAATGAAAAACTGTTTTTT. This chain connects TRBV7-6 to TRBJ1-4; TRBD1 agrees at 8 bases. The CDR3 is made up of 15 amino acids. Per germline, CDR1 SGHVS and CDR2 FNYEAQ. V lost 5 bases and J lost 4; bases outside the gene matches: 6.

The chain has TRBV7-8 and TRBJ2-2; the D gene is possibly TRBD2 (7 bases). The CDR3 runs 17 residues. Per the germline V gene, CDR1 is SGHVS and CDR2 is FQNEAQ. V lost 2 bases to trimming and J lost 4 bases, with 17 bases between them. The CDR3 nucleotides read TGTGCCAGCAGCTTAATGGCGGGGGCAGGACCCACCGGGGAGCTGTTTTTT. Amino acid sequence: CASSLMAGAGPTGELFF.

The chain couples TRBV5-4 to TRBJ2-1; 13 nucleotides line up with TRBD2. This CDR3 spans 18 amino acids. CDR1 is SGHNT, CDR2 YYREEE, per germline (reference sequence). V shed 3 bases, J shed 0 bases, and the junction held 6 bases outside the gene matches. CDR3 bases: TGTGCCAGCAGCTCCGGGACTAGCGGGGCTAGCTCCTACAATGAGCAGTTCTTC. It codes for CASSSGTSGASSYNEQFF. The full variable domain, in which reference TRBV5-4 and TRBJ2-1 provide the parts outside the CDR3, is ETGVTQSPTHLIKTRGQQVTLRCSSQSGHNTVSWYQQALGQGPQFIFQYYREEENGRGNFPPRFSGLQFPNYSSELNVNALELDDSALYLCASSSGTSGASSYNEQFFGPGTRLTVL.

This clone appeared a single time. The chain has TRBV7-8 and TRBJ2-1; TRBD2 agrees at 8 bases. Germline CDR1 SGHVS, CDR2 FQNEAQ. After removal of 5 bases from V and 4 bases from J, the junction contained 7 bases not matched to a gene. The CDR3 spans 15 residues. The CDR3 DNA is TGTGCCAGCAGCCTGAGCGGGGGCTCGTACAATGAGCAGTTCTTC. It yields the protein CASSLSGGSYNEQFF.

The chain is built from TRBV6-1 and TRBJ2-5; the D gene is possibly TRBD2 (6 bases). Trimming pared 0 bases from V and 4 bases from J, leaving 12 bases between. The CDR3 is made up of 15 amino acids. Germline lookup yields CDR1 MNHNS and CDR2 SASEGT. The CDR3 protein is CASSEARLGGETQYF. The DNA for the CDR3 is TGTGCCAGCAGTGAAGCAAGATTGGGAGGAGAGACCCAGTACTTC.

The genes are TRBV18 and TRBJ2-7; TRBD2 aligns across 8 bases. The germline V gene has CDR1 KGHSH and CDR2 LQKENI. The CDR3 sequence is 17 residues long. J lost 3 bases, V lost 2 bases, and 12 bases had no gene match. CDR3 sequence (DNA): TGTGCCAGCTCACCAACGAGAGCGGGAGATGCCTTCTACGAGCAGTACTTC. Its translation: CASSPTRAGDAFYEQYF.

V and J are TRBV4-2 and TRBJ1-1; 8 positions match TRBD1. The CDR3 is made up of 16 amino acids. J was trimmed by 3 bases and V by 4 bases; bases with no gene match: 10. Germline CDR1 is LGHNA and CDR2 is YNFKEQ. CDR3 protein: CASSPRTGSMDTEAFF. CDR3 DNA sequence: TGTGCCAGCAGCCCCCGGACAGGGAGTATGGACACTGAAGCTTTCTTT.

The chain uses TRBV6-5 and TRBJ2-7; TRBD1 is a possible D gene (5 bases). Germline CDR1 and CDR2: MNHEY and SVGAGI. Trimming took 5 bases from V and 3 from J, leaving 11 bases between them. The CDR3 runs to 13 residues. The CDR3 coding sequence is TGTGCCAGCAGTCCCGACAGTTTCTACGAGCAGTACTTC. It is translated as CASSPDSFYEQYF.

Of note for this clone: The identical CDR3 is also encoded by other nucleotide sequences in the sample. The chain links TRBV5-6 to TRBJ2-3; 12 bases map to TRBD2. Germline lookup yields CDR1 SGHDT and CDR2 YYEEEE. This CDR3 is 15 amino acids long. V was pared by 1 base and J by 6 bases, with 3 bases of the junction left unmatched. The CDR3 spells CASSLLAGGRDTQYF. The CDR3 bases are TGTGCCAGCAGCTTGCTAGCGGGAGGGAGGGATACGCAGTATTTT.

This clone was recorded once. The V gene is TRBV9, the J gene TRBJ1-2; 8 positions agree with TRBD1. This CDR3 region has 12 residues. The junction had 3 bases not matched to a gene; V was cut back by 4 bases and J by 7 bases. The V gene's germline CDR1 is SGDLS and CDR2 YYNGEE. CDR3 protein: CASSTGGGGYTF. The CDR3 DNA reads as TGTGCCAGCAGCACAGGGGGGGGTGGCTACACCTTC.